This TCR beta chain derives from a study of T cells in Graves' hyperthyroidism and ophthalmopathy. Comments on this clonotype: Its specificity is not known. Germline and junction disagree at one end, which may indicate a read error.

If no ophthalmopathy progression occurred within 18 months, Graves' hyperthyroidism was stable. RNA transcripts provided the source from which TCR beta CDR3 regions were amplified. The HTBI primer set was used in a first-round RT-PCR of the TCR CDR3. Using its own MiXCR run on the multiplex PCR reads, TCRdb lists one record per CDR3 protein. Here the sample spans around 720,000 distinct CDR3 sequences, 30% to 40% being singletons. Whole-study findings and limits: Ophthalmopathy got predicted by the model a median around 6.6 months before its onset. Through a model of 13 V-J features, ophthalmopathy was separated from stable hyperthyroidism.

The germline V gene encodes CDR1 ENHRY and CDR2 SYGVKD. CDR3 length: 14 amino acids. The source is a woman between 40 and 50 years old with Graves' hyperthyroidism. Source material: blood. The chain recombines TRBV10-3 with TRBJ1-1; no firm D call. The CDR3 region has the DNA TGTGCCAGCAGTTACACTTTAGGGAACACTGAAGCTTTCTTT. It translates to CASSYTLGNTEAFF.